This T cell receptor beta chain comes out of a study of cytomegalovirus exposure and HLA in healthy donors. Notes on the study in general: An observed cluster of highly shared sequence variants was recorded as a likely sequencing artifact. Despite most TCR sequences being rare, some public TCRs occurred in many donors.

Germline CDR1 and CDR2: MNHEY and SMNVEV (reference sequence). The CDR3 extends over 13 amino acids. As concerns this clone: Its specificity is not known.

The study ran its PCR with 60 Vbeta and 13 Jbeta primers. Assay used: immunoSEQ multiplex PCR; TCRdb lists only in-frame clones, some missing. This table holds 62,000 or so clones, around 83% found once. Sequenced input: PBMCs. The chain is built from TRBV27 and TRBJ2-5, with D possibly being TRBD2 (5 bases). The J call may be incorrect, as the DNA end agrees better with TRBJ2-7. The receptor's source is a man aged 30 to 45 in good health and CMV-seronegative. DNA of the CDR3: TGTGCCAGCAGTTTTAGAGGGCCCTACGAGCAGTACTTC. This codes for CASSFRGPYEQYF.